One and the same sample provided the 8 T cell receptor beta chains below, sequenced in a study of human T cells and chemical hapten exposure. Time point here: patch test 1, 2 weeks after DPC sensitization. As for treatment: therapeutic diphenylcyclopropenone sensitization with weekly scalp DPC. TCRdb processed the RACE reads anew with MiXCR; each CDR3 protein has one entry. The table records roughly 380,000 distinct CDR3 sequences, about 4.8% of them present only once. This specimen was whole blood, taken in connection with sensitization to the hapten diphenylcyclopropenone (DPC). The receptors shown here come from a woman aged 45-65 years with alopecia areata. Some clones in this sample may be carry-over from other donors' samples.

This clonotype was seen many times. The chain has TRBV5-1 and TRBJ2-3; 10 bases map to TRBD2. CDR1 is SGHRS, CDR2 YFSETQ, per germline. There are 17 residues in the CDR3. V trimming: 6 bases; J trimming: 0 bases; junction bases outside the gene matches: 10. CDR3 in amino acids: CASTRTSGSSSTDTQYF. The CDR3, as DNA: TGCGCCAGCACCCGGACTAGCGGATCCTCTAGCACAGATACGCAGTATTTT. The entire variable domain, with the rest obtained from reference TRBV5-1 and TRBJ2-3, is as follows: KAGVTQTPRYLIKTRGQQVTLSCSPISGHRSVSWYQQTPGQGLQFLFEYFSETQRNKGNFPGRFSGRQFSNSRSEMNVSTLELGDSALYLCASTRTSGSSSTDTQYFGPGTRLTVL.

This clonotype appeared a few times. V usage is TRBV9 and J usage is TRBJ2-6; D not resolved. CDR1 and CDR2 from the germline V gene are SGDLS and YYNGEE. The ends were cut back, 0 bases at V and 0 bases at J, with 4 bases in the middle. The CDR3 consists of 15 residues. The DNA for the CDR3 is TGTGCCAGCAGCGTAGTTACCTCTGGGGCCAACGTCCTGACTTTC. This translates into CASSVVTSGANVLTF.

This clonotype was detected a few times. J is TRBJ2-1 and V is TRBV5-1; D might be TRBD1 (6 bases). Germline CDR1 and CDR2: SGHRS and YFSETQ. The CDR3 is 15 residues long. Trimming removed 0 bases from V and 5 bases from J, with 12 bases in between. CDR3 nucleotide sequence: TGCGCCAGCAGCTTGGTTCTGGGGGCTAACAATGAGCAGTTCTTC. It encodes CASSLVLGANNEQFF.

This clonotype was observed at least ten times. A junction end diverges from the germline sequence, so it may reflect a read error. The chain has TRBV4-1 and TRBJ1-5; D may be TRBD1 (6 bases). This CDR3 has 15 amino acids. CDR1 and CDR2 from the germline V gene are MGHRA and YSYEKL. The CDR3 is CASSQGIRGDQPQHF. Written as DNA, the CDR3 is TGCGCCAGCAGTCAAGGCATCAGGGGAGATCAGCCCCAGCATTTT.

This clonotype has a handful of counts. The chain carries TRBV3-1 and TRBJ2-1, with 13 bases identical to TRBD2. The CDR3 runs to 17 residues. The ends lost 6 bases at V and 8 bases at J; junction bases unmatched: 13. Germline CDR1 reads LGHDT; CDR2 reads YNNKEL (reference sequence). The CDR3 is CASRRGLAGPYGDEQFF. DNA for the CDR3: TGTGCCAGCAGACGGGGACTAGCGGGACCGTACGGGGATGAGCAGTTCTTC.

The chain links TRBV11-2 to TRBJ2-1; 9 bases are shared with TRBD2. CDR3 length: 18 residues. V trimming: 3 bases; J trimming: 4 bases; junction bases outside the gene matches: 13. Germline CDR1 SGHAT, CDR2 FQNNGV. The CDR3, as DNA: TGTGCCAGCAGCTTCTCCCATGGTAGCGGGGGAGATTACAATGAGCAGTTCTTC. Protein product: CASSFSHGSGGDYNEQFF.

The CDR3 DNA is TGTGCCAGCAGTTTCATGACTAGCGGAGGTAGCACAGATACGCAGTATTTT. Translating it yields CASSFMTSGGSTDTQYF. This rearrangement joins TRBV27 to TRBJ2-3, with 9 bases aligning to TRBD2. The germline gives CDR1 MNHEY, CDR2 SMNVEV (reference sequence). The V and J ends lost 3 bases and 0 bases, in that order; junction bases with no gene match: 7. The CDR3 has 17 residues.

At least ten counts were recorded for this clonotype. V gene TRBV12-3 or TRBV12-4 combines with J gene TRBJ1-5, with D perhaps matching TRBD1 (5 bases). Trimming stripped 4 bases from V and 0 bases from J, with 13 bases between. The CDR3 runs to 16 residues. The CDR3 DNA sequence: TGTGCCAGCAGTTCGCCTTCCAGGGATAGCAATCAGCCCCAGCATTTT. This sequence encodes CASSSPSRDSNQPQHF.